Listed here are 22 T cell receptor beta chains from one sample, sequenced in a study of T cell responses to AZD1222 COVID-19 vaccine. Produced via immunoSEQ multiplex PCR; TCRdb's table is partial and in-frame only. The repertoire consists of approximately 77,000 clones, with 92% occurring once and the leading ten covering around 4.5%. The source was peripheral blood, collected 28 days after the second AZD1222 dose. The receptors were sampled from an adult who received the AZD1222 COVID-19 vaccine.

This clone was detected a few times. The chain employs TRBV9 and TRBJ2-5; D tentatively fits TRBD1 or TRBD2 (5 bases each). From germline, CDR1 is SGDLS and CDR2 YYNGEE. Trimming took 0 bases from V and 5 from J, leaving 14 bases between them. The CDR3 extends over 15 amino acids. The chain's CDR3 is CASSVVGTFRETQYF. In DNA form, the CDR3 reads TGTGCCAGCAGCGTAGTTGGGACCTTTCGGGAGACCCAGTACTTC.

This clone was seen only once. This chain joins TRBV19 and TRBJ1-5; 7 bases map to TRBD1. The CDR3 is 17 residues long. The V gene end was trimmed by 2 bases and the J gene end by 0 bases; junction bases not matched to a gene: 7. Per germline, CDR1 LNHDA and CDR2 SQIVND (reference sequence). The CDR3 DNA reads as TGTGCCAGTAGTATAATACAGGGGAGGGCTAGCAATCAGCCCCAGCATTTT. This encodes CASSIIQGRASNQPQHF.

This chain links TRBV5-1 with TRBJ2-3; maybe TRBD2 (5 bases). CDR3 length: 16 residues. V lost 4 bases and J lost 0, with 15 bases in between. CDR1 SGHRS and CDR2 YFSETQ come from the germline V gene. CDR3 sequence (DNA): TGCGCCAGCAGCCCCCTCCCGGGAACTAGCACAGATACGCAGTATTTT. Translating it yields CASSPLPGTSTDTQYF.

The V gene is TRBV5-8, the J gene TRBJ1-5; no definite D call. Deletions cut 3 bases from V and 0 bases from J, with 16 bases between. Germline assignment: CDR1 SGHTS and CDR2 YDEGEE. The CDR3 length is 17 residues. CDR3 in amino acids: CASSWPGGEYSNQPQHF. For the CDR3, the DNA is TGTGCCAGCAGCTGGCCGGGCGGCGAATATAGCAATCAGCCCCAGCATTTT.

This clone came up once. J is TRBJ1-4 and V is TRBV7-2; tentatively, D is TRBD1 (6 bases). V dropped 4 bases and J dropped 8 bases, with 17 bases sitting between them. CDR1 is SGHTA, CDR2 FQGNSA, per germline. CDR3 length: 15 residues. The CDR3 DNA reads TGTGCCAGCAGCTCCACACAGGGAGTGGGGGAAAAACTGTTTTTT. This codes for CASSSTQGVGEKLFF. The whole variable domain, remainder taken from reference TRBV7-2 and TRBJ1-4, is GAGVSQSPSNKVTEKGKDVELRCDPISGHTALYWYRQSLGQGLEFLIYFQGNSAPDKSGLPSDRFSAERTGGSVSTLTIQRTQQEDSAVYLCASSSTQGVGEKLFFGSGTQLSVL.

V gene TRBV2 combines with J gene TRBJ1-5; D gene uncertain. Trimming cost V 6 bases and J 7 bases, with 13 bases left between them. This CDR3 has 13 amino acids. CDR1 is SNHLY and CDR2 is FYNNEI in the germline V gene. The CDR3 spells CASRESPGQPQHF. CDR3 nucleotide sequence: TGTGCCAGCAGGGAGAGTCCTGGACAGCCCCAGCATTTT.

V and J are TRBV27 and TRBJ1-1; possible D gene TRBD1, 5 bases. CDR1 MNHEY and CDR2 SMNVEV come from the germline V gene (reference sequence). This CDR3 is 13 amino acids long. The V gene lost 0 bases and the J gene lost 6 bases, with 8 bases spanning the gap. CDR3 nucleotide sequence: TGTGCCAGCAGTTTATCTGGGGCAGCTGAAGCTTTCTTT. Translated, it gives CASSLSGAAEAFF.

The chain is built from TRBV27 and TRBJ1-2; the D gene is possibly TRBD1 (5 bases). Looked up from germline, CDR1 is MNHEY and CDR2 is SMNVEV (reference sequence). This CDR3 is built from 14 residues. V lost 2 bases, J lost 3 bases, and 10 bases lay in between. CDR3 DNA: TGTGCCAGCAGTTTACGCGGGGGTGACTATGGCTACACCTTC. Protein: CASSLRGGDYGYTF.

The J gene is TRBJ1-1, the V gene TRBV14, with a possible D match to TRBD1 (6 bases). The V and J ends lost 4 bases and 10 bases respectively, with 13 bases between them. Germline CDR1 SGHDN, CDR2 FVKESK. The CDR3 sequence is 12 residues long. The CDR3 protein is CASSPQGGGAFF. In DNA form, the CDR3 reads TGTGCCAGCAGCCCACAAGGGGGGGGAGCTTTCTTT. The full variable domain, rest sourced from reference TRBV14 and TRBJ1-1, is EAGVTQFPSHSVIEKGQTVTLRCDPISGHDNLYWYRRVMGKEIKFLLHFVKESKQDESGMPNNRFLAERTGGTYSTLKVQPAELEDSGVYFCASSPQGGGAFFGQGTRLTVV.

V and J are TRBV28 and TRBJ1-5; weak D call: TRBD1 (6 bases). The V gene's germline CDR1 is MDHEN and CDR2 SYDVKM. Between the trimmed V and J ends, which lost 7 bases and 7 bases, there was a span of 26 bases. The CDR3 has 17 residues. CDR3 DNA: TGTGCCAGCACCCCTGAGGGCCACAGGGCTACTAAACAGCCCCAGCATTTT. Protein product: CASTPEGHRATKQPQHF.

The chain joins TRBV29-1 to TRBJ2-7; D is ambiguous. The CDR3 runs to 13 residues. CDR1 and CDR2 (germline): SQVTM, ANQGSEA. Trimming removed 4 bases at V and 2 bases at J, with 12 bases between. CDR3 residues: CSVGGVFPYEQYF. CDR3 nucleotides: TGCAGCGTTGGTGGGGTTTTTCCCTACGAGCAGTACTTC.

V and J are TRBV7-9 and TRBJ1-2; the D is unclear. Looked up from germline, CDR1 is SEHNR and CDR2 is FQNEAQ (reference sequence). V lost 2 bases, J lost 0 bases, and 7 bases lay in between. The CDR3 sequence is 14 residues long. The CDR3 DNA is TGTGCCAGCAGCTTAAAAGCTCCTAACTATGGCTACACCTTC. Amino acids: CASSLKAPNYGYTF.

The chain couples TRBV6-2 or TRBV6-3 to TRBJ1-1; a possible D gene is TRBD1 (6 bases). Germline values: CDR1 MNHEY, CDR2 SVGEGT. V shed 4 bases and J shed 6 bases, with 21 bases lying between them. CDR3 length: 16 amino acids. CDR3 sequence reads: CASSSKHRERTPEAFF. The CDR3, as DNA: TGTGCCAGCAGTTCCAAACACAGGGAAAGGACCCCTGAAGCTTTCTTT.

This clone was seen only once. The chain is built from TRBV4-3 and TRBJ2-1; 8 bases map to TRBD2. Germline CDR1 LGHNA, CDR2 YSLEER. J gave up 9 bases and V 0 bases, and 7 bases lay outside the gene matches. This CDR3 has 15 residues. The CDR3 spells CASSQETGGEGEQFF. CDR3 coding DNA: TGCGCCAGCAGCCAAGAAACGGGGGGGGAAGGTGAGCAGTTCTTC.

V and J are TRBV12-5 and TRBJ2-1; unclear D gene. CDR1 LGHNT and CDR2 FRNRAP come from the germline V gene. V was cut by 0 bases and J by 7 bases, with 7 bases left in between. The CDR3 is 13 amino acids. CDR3 in amino acids: CASGLVVRNEQFF. CDR3 DNA sequence: TGTGCTAGTGGTTTGGTAGTTAGGAATGAGCAGTTCTTC.

This clone was found a few times. This rearrangement joins TRBV6-2 or TRBV6-3 to TRBJ1-2; possible D gene TRBD1, 5 bases. CDR3 length equals 14 residues. Germline-derived CDR1 and CDR2 are MNHEY and SVGEGT. V shed 0 bases and J shed 8 bases, with 13 bases lying between them. The CDR3 reads CASSYSGVRYGYTF. CDR3 sequence (DNA): TGTGCCAGCAGTTACTCAGGGGTGCGGTACGGCTACACCTTC.

This clone occurred once. This chain connects TRBV19 to TRBJ2-5; D may be TRBD1 or TRBD2 (5 bases each). The V gene's germline CDR1 is LNHDA and CDR2 SQIVND (reference sequence). The V end was cut by 4 bases, the J end by 2 bases, with 20 bases between. The CDR3 is made up of 17 amino acids. CDR3 sequence: CASSSQSGRGFQETQYF. The CDR3 DNA sequence: TGTGCCAGTAGTAGTCAGTCGGGACGCGGTTTTCAAGAGACCCAGTACTTC.

V and J are TRBV19 and TRBJ2-1; 9 nucleotides agree with TRBD2. The V segment lost 7 bases and the J segment 15 bases; nucleotides outside the gene matches: 16. CDR1 and CDR2 from the germline V gene are LNHDA and SQIVND (reference sequence). The length of the CDR3 is 14 residues. Here the CDR3 DNA reads TGTGCCAGTACCTCTGGGGCGGGAGGGCAACTCCCGTTCTTC. Translating it yields CASTSGAGGQLPFF.

This chain joins TRBV9 and TRBJ2-2; no reliable D call. The germline V gene encodes CDR1 SGDLS and CDR2 YYNGEE. The length of the CDR3 is 16 residues. The ends were cut back, 0 bases at V and 6 bases at J, with 15 bases in the middle. As DNA, the CDR3 is TGTGCCAGCAGCGTAGCGTCCCTCACCTCGGCCGGGGAGCTGTTTTTT. It codes for CASSVASLTSAGELFF.

CDR3 DNA sequence: TGCGCCAGCAGCTTGGCCAGGGGGCACCGCGAGCAGTACTTC. It specifies CASSLARGHREQYF. The rearrangement uses TRBV5-1 and TRBJ2-7, with 8 positions matching TRBD1. This CDR3 has 14 residues. V lost 0 bases, J lost 6 bases, and 5 bases stayed unmatched. CDR1 is SGHRS, CDR2 YFSETQ, per germline.

The chain employs TRBV28 and TRBJ1-3; D gene unclear. Germline CDR1 is MDHEN and CDR2 is SYDVKM. This CDR3 is built from 15 residues. V was trimmed by 5 bases and J by 0 bases, leaving 11 bases between them. In nucleotides, the CDR3 is TGTGCCAGCAGTCCCAGGCTACACTCTGGAAACACCATATATTTT. Translated: CASSPRLHSGNTIYF.

The chain is built from TRBV3-1 (or the pseudogene TRBV3-2) and TRBJ2-2; D unresolved. Germline CDR1 reads LGHDT; CDR2 reads YNNKEL (reference sequence). The ends were cut back, 4 bases at V and 4 bases at J, with 10 bases in the middle. The CDR3 runs to 14 residues. CDR3 nucleotide sequence: TGTGCCAGCAGCCCAAGCGAAGGCACCGGGGAGCTGTTTTTT. It codes for CASSPSEGTGELFF.